This T cell receptor (beta chain) appears in the sequencing data of a study of OX40 agonist ivuxolimab in advanced cancers. CDR3 length equals 12 residues. V lost 5 bases to trimming and J lost 4 bases; unmatched junction nucleotides: 1. CDR1 is SNHLY and CDR2 is FYNNEI in the germline V gene. Sequenced by immunoSEQ multiplex PCR; TCRdb stores in-frame clones only, minus some. Here the sample spans over 60,000 clones, 75% to 90% being singletons. This TCR came from an adult with an advanced solid tumor such as melanoma, head and neck, liver or kidney cancer. Sequencing used CD4+ or CD8+ T cells sorted from blood, obtained in a trial of the OX40 agonist ivuxolimab. The genes are TRBV2 and TRBJ1-1; 7 nucleotides match TRBD1. The CDR3 DNA follows: TGTGCCAGCAGTTGGACAGGCACTGAAGCTTTCTTT. This codes for CASSWTGTEAFF. Supplemented by reference TRBV2 and TRBJ1-1, the full variable domain reads EPEVTQTPSHQVTQMGQEVILRCVPISNHLYFYWYRQILGQKVEFLVSFYNNEISEKSEIFDDQFSVERPDGSNFTLKIRSTKLEDSAMYFCASSWTGTEAFFGQGTRLTVV.